This T cell receptor beta chain was profiled in a study of control samples from healthy donors and cancer patients. The assay was immunoSEQ multiplex PCR, and TCRdb's table has in-frame clones only and misses some. The table lists some 140,000 clones, 80% to 95% of them singletons, with about 11% in the top ten. Deletions cut 6 bases from V and 5 bases from J, with 17 bases between. Germline values: CDR1 LNHDA, CDR2 SQIVND (reference sequence). This CDR3 region has 14 residues. This TCR was sampled from a man aged 25-45 years in good health. The chain is built from TRBV19 and TRBJ2-7; D is unresolved. The specimen sequenced was blood. The CDR3 DNA sequence: TGTGCCAGTAGCCTGCGCCCCCCGTTTCACGAGCAGTACTTC. Protein product: CASSLRPPFHEQYF.